This TCR beta chain was identified during a study of T cell responses to AZD1222 COVID-19 vaccine. With 4 bases removed from V and 1 base from J, the gap between germline ends came to 8 bases. From germline, CDR1 is SQVTM and CDR2 ANQGSEA. The CDR3 has 12 amino acids. Profiling relied on immunoSEQ multiplex PCR, and the TCRdb table lists in-frame clones only, not all of them. The data contain almost 65,000 clones, 84% of them singletons. The chain recombines TRBV29-1 with TRBJ2-7, with D possibly being TRBD1 (5 bases). The receptor was derived from an adult in good health. The sequences come from peripheral blood, collected on day 0 of AZD1222 vaccination. The CDR3 is CSVGRQSYEQYF. As DNA, the CDR3 is TGCAGCGTTGGCAGACAGTCCTACGAGCAGTACTTC.